One T cell receptor beta chain is described in this entry. The data originate from a study of T cells in Graves' hyperthyroidism and ophthalmopathy. Clinicians diagnosed patients from clinical symptoms, serum thyroxine and TRAb, thyroid ultrasound and orbital computed tomography. What was amplified from RNA transcripts were TCR beta CDR3 regions. HTBI primers were used for first-round RT-PCR of the TCR CDR3. From the multiplex PCR reads, TCRdb called clonotypes with MiXCR, one entry per CDR3 protein. Among under 350,000 distinct CDR3 sequences listed, about 20% were seen once. This TCR was recovered from a woman aged 50 to 65 with Graves' hyperthyroidism. The source material was blood.

The CDR3 reads CASSYGHGYEQYF. For the CDR3, the DNA is TGTGCCAGCAGTTACGGACACGGCTACGAGCAGTACTTC. V gene TRBV6-2 or TRBV6-3 combines with J gene TRBJ2-7; possible D gene TRBD1, 5 bases. Looked up from germline, CDR1 is MNHEY and CDR2 is SVGEGT. V dropped 2 bases and J dropped 3 bases, with 8 bases sitting between them. The CDR3 covers 13 residues.